The source of this TCR beta chain is a study of T-cell reconstitution after alpha-beta-depleted transplantation in children. Study-level findings and limits: T-cell counts and diversity were attributed mostly to newly produced T cells one year after transplant.

The TCRbeta library incorporated unique molecular identifiers. MiXCR, applied by TCRdb to the PCR reads, yields one record per CDR3 protein. The sample lists about 490,000 distinct CDR3 sequences; roughly a tenth were seen once. The table lists this clonotype with many counts. Its antigen is not known. The clonotype comes from a child younger than 10 with inherited bone marrow failure, due to receive a stem cell transplant. The sample here was PBMCs, taken before TCRalphabeta/CD19-depleted stem cell transplant.

The DNA for the CDR3 is TGTGCCAGCAGCGTAGATATATTCAGGGATGGCGAGCAGTACTTC. Residues: CASSVDIFRDGEQYF. The V and J genes are TRBV9 and TRBJ2-7; TRBD1 is a possible D gene (5 bases). The germline V gene has CDR1 SGDLS and CDR2 YYNGEE. Trimming took 0 bases from V and 6 from J, leaving 16 bases between them. The CDR3 length is 15 residues.